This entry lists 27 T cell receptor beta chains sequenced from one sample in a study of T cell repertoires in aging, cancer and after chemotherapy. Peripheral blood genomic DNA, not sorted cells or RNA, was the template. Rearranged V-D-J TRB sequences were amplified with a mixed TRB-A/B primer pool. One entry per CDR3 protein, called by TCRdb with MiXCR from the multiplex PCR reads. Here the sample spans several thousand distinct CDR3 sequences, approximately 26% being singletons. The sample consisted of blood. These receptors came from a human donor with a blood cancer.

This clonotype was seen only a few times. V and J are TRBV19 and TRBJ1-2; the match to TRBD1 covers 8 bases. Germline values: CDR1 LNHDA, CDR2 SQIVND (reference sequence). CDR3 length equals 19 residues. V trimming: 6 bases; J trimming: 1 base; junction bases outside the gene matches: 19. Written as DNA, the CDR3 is TGTGCCAGTAGGGACCAGGGGGCGGATAAGTCTCGTTTTAACTATGGCTACACCTTC. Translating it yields CASRDQGADKSRFNYGYTF.

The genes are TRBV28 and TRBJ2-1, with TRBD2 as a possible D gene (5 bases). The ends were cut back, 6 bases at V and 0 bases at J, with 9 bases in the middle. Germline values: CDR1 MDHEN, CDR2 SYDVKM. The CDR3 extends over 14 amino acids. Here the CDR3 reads CASRGLDSYNEQFF. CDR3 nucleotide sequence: TGTGCCAGCAGAGGACTGGACTCCTACAATGAGCAGTTCTTC.

This CDR3 is CSALGQSGELFF. As DNA, the CDR3 is TGCAGCGCCTTGGGACAGTCCGGGGAGCTGTTTTTT. This sequence joins TRBV29-1 and TRBJ2-2; 7 positions match TRBD1. CDR1 and CDR2 from the germline V gene are SQVTM and ANQGSEA. J lost 6 bases, V lost 7 bases, and 5 bases had no gene match. There are 12 residues in the CDR3.

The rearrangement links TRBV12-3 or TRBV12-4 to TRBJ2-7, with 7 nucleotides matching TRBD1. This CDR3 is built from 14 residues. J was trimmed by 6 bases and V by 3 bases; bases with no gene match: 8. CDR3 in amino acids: CASSFRTGPSEQYF. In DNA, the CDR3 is TGTGCCAGCAGTTTTCGGACAGGCCCCTCCGAGCAGTACTTC.

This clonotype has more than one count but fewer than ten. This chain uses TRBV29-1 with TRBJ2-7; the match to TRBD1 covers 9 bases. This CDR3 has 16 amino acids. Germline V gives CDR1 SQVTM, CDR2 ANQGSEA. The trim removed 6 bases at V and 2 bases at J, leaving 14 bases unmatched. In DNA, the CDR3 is TGCAGCGTCGGACAGGGGTTGTTTTCGGCCCCCTACGAGCAGTACTTC. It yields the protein CSVGQGLFSAPYEQYF.

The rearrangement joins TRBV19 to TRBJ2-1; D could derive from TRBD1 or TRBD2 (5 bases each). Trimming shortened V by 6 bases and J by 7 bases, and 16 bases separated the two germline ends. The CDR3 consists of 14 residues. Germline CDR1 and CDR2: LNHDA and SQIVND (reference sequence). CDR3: CASSRDGGKNEQFF. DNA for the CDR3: TGTGCCAGTAGCCGGGACGGTGGTAAAAATGAGCAGTTCTTC.

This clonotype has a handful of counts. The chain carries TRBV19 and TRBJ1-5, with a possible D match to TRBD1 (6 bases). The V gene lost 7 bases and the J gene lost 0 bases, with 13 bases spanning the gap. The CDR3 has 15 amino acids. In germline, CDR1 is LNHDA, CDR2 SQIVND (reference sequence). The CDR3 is CASTPTDSSNQPQHF. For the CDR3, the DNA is TGTGCCAGTACTCCCACGGACAGTAGCAATCAGCCCCAGCATTTT.

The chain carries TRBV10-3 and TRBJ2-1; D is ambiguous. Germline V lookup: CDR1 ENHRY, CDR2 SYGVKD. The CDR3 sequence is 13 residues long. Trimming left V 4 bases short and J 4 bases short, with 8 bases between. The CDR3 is CAISGETYNEQFF. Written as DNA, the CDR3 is TGTGCCATCAGTGGAGAGACGTACAATGAGCAGTTCTTC.

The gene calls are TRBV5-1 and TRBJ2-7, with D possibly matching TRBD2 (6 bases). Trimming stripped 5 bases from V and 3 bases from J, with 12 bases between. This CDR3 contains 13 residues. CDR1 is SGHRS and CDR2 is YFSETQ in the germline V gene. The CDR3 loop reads CASRMTRDYEQYF. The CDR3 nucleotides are TGCGCCAGCAGAATGACTAGGGACTACGAGCAGTACTTC.

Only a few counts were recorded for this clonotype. DNA of the CDR3: TGTGCCAGCAGCGGTCTAGCAGCCCCGACCGGGGAGCTGTTTTTT. Translated: CASSGLAAPTGELFF. This chain connects TRBV7-9 to TRBJ2-2, with a possible D match to TRBD2 (5 bases). There are 15 residues in the CDR3. V was clipped by 5 bases and J by 5 bases, with 15 bases between them. Per the germline V gene, CDR1 is SEHNR and CDR2 is FQNEAQ (reference sequence).

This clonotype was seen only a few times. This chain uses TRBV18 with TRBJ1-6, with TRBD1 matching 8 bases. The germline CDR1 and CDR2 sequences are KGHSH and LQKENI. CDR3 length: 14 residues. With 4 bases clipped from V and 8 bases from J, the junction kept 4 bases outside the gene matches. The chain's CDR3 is CASSRGQGDSPLHF. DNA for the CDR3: TGTGCCAGCTCACGAGGACAGGGAGATTCACCCCTCCACTTT.

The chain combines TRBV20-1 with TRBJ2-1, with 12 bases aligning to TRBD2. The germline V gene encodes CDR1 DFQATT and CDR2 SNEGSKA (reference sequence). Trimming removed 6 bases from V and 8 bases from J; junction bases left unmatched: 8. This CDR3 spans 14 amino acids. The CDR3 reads CSATLAGGHDEQFF. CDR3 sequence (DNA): TGCAGTGCCACACTAGCGGGAGGACACGATGAGCAGTTCTTC.

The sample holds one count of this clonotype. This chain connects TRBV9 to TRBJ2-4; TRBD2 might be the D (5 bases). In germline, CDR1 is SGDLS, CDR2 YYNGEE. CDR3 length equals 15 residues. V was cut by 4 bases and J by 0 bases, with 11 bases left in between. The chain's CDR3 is CASSPEGLAKNIQYF. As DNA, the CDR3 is TGTGCCAGCAGCCCCGAGGGATTAGCCAAAAACATTCAGTACTTC.

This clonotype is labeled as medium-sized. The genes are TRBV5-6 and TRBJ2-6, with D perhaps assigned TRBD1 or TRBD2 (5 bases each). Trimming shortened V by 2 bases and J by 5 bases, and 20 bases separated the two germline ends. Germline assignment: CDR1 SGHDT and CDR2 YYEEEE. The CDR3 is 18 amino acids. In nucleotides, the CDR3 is TGTGCCAGCAGCTTACAATATGGGACGGCTGCCTGGGCCAACGTCCTGACTTTC. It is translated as CASSLQYGTAAWANVLTF. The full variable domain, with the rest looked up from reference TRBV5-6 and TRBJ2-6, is DAGVTQSPTHLIKTRGQQVTLRCSPKSGHDTVSWYQQALGQGPQFIFQYYEEEERQRGNFPDRFSGHQFPNYSSELNVNALLLGDSALYLCASSLQYGTAAWANVLTFGAGSRLTVL.

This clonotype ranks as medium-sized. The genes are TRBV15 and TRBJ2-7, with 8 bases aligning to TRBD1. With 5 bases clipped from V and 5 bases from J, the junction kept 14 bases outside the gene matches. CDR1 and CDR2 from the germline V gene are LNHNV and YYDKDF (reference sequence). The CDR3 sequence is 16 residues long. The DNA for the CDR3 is TGTGCCACCAGCTTGGATGTAGGACAGGGACGGAACGAGCAGTACTTC. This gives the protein CATSLDVGQGRNEQYF.

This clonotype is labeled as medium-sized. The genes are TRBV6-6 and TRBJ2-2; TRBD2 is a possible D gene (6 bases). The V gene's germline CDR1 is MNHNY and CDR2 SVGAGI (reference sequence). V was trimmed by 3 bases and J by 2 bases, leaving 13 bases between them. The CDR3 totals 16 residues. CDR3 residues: CASSYGQGGNTGELFF. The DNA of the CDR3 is TGTGCCAGCAGTTATGGGCAGGGAGGAAACACCGGGGAGCTGTTTTTT.

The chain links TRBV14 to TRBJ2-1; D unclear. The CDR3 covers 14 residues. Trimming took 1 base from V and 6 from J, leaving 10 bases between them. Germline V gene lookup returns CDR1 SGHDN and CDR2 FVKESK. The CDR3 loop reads CASSQGDTLNEQFF. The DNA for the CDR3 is TGTGCCAGCAGCCAAGGTGATACGCTCAATGAGCAGTTCTTC.

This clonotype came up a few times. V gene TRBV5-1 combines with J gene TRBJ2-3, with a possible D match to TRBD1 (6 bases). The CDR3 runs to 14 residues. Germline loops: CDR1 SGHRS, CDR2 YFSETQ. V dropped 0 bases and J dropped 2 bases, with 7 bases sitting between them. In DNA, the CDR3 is TGCGCCAGCAGCTTGGGGGGGCCCACAGATACGCAGTATTTT. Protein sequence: CASSLGGPTDTQYF.

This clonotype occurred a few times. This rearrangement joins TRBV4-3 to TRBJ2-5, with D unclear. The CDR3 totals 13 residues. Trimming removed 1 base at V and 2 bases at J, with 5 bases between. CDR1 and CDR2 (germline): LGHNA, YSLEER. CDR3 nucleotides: TGCGCCAGCAGCCAAGGCATTCAAGAGACCCAGTACTTC. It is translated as CASSQGIQETQYF.

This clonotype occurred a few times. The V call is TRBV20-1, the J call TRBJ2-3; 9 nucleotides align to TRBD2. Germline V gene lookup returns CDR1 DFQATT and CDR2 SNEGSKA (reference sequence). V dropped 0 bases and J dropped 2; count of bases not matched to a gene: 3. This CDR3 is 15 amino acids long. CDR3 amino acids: CSAREPSGITDTQYF. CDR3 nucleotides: TGCAGTGCTAGAGAGCCTAGCGGGATCACAGATACGCAGTATTTT.

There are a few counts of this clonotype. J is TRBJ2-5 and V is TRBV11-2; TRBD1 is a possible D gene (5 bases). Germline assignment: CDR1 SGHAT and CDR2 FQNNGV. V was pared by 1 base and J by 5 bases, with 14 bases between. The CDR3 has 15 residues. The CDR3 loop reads CASSLAGSPGETQYF. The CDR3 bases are TGTGCCAGCAGCTTAGCAGGGTCCCCTGGGGAGACCCAGTACTTC. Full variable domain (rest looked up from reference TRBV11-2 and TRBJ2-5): EAGVAQSPRYKIIEKRQSVAFWCNPISGHATLYWYQQILGQGPKLLIQFQNNGVVDDSQLPKDRFSAERLKGVDSTLKIQPAKLEDSAVYLCASSLAGSPGETQYFGPGTRLLVL.

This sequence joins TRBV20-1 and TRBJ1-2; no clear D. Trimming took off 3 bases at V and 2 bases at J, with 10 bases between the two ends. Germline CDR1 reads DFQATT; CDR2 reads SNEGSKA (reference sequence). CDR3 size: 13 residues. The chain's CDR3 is CSASRQENYGYTF. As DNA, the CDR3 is TGCAGTGCTAGTCGCCAGGAGAACTATGGCTACACCTTC.

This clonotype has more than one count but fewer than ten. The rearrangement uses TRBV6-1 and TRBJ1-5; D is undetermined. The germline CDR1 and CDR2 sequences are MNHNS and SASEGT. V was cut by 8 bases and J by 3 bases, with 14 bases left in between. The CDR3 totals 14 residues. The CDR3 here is CASRWESINQPQHF. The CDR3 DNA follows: TGTGCCAGCCGGTGGGAGAGTATCAATCAGCCCCAGCATTTT.

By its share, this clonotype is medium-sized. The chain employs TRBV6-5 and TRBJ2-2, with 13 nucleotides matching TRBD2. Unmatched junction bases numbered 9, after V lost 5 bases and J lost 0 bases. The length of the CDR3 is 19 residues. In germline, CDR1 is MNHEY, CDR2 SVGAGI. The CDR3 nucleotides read TGTGCCAGCAGTCGTTCGGGACTAGCGGGACCCGCGAACACCGGGGAGCTGTTTTTT. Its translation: CASSRSGLAGPANTGELFF.

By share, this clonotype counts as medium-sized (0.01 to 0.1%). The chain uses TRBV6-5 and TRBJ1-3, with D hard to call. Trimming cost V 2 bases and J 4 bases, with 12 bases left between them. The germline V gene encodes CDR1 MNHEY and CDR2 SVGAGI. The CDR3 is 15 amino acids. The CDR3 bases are TGTGCCAGCAGTTACGACCCCAGCTTAGGAAACACCATATATTTT. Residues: CASSYDPSLGNTIYF.

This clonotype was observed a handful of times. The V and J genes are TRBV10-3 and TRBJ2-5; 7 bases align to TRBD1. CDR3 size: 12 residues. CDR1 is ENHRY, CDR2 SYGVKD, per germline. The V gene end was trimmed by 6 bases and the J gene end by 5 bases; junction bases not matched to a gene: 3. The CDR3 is CAISGQDETQYF. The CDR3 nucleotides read TGTGCCATCAGCGGACAGGACGAGACCCAGTACTTC.

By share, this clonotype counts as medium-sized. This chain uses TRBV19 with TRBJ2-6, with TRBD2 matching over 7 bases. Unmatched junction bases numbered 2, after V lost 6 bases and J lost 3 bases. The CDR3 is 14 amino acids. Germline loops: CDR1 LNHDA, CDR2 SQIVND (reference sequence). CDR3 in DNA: TGTGCCAGTAGGCCGGGGGGTGGGGCCAACGTCCTGACTTTC. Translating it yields CASRPGGGANVLTF. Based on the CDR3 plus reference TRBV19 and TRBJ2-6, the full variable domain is DGGITQSPKYLFRKEGQNVTLSCEQNLNHDAMYWYRQDPGQGLRLIYYSQIVNDFQKGDIAEGYSVSREKKESFPLTVTSAQKNPTAFYLCASRPGGGANVLTFGAGSRLTVL.